This passage covers 32 T cell receptor beta chains from one sample sequenced in a study of cytomegalovirus exposure and HLA in healthy donors. 13 Jbeta primers and 60 Vbeta primers were used for the PCR. Clones were read by immunoSEQ multiplex PCR, and TCRdb kept only the in-frame ones, dropping some. The sample contains roughly 30,000 clones, about 87% of which appear only once. Material for sequencing was PBMCs. These receptors were collected from a boy younger than 18 in good health and CMV-seronegative.

The sample holds one count of this clone. This chain connects TRBV7-2 to TRBJ2-5; D is ambiguous. V lost 2 bases to trimming and J lost 1 base, with 8 bases between them. The CDR3 has 14 amino acids. From germline, CDR1 is SGHTA and CDR2 FQGNSA. CDR3 loop: CASSLNHIQETQYF. In DNA, the CDR3 is TGTGCCAGCAGCTTAAACCACATCCAAGAGACCCAGTACTTC.

Worth noting for this clone: One end of the junction varies from germline; a read error may be responsible. Other DNA sequences in the same sample also yield this CDR3. J is TRBJ1-6 and V is TRBV10-3, with TRBD1 matching 7 bases. The CDR3 is 14 amino acids. Germline loops: CDR1 ENHRY, CDR2 SYGVKD. This CDR3 reads CATNRGDHNSPLHF. As DNA, the CDR3 is TGTGCCACCAACAGGGGTGATCATAATTCCCCCCTCCACTTT.

This chain uses TRBV27 with TRBJ2-5, with D unclear. Germline loops: CDR1 MNHEY, CDR2 SMNVEV (reference sequence). V was shortened by 5 bases and J by 0 bases, with 7 bases between the two germline ends. CDR3 length: 13 residues. CDR3 coding DNA: TGTGCCAGCAGTATACGGTACCAAGAGACCCAGTACTTC. Translation gives CASSIRYQETQYF.

The chain is built from TRBV6-1 and TRBJ1-5, with TRBD1 identical over 8 bases. CDR1 is MNHNS, CDR2 SASEGT, per germline. The CDR3 runs 15 residues. V dropped 6 bases and J dropped 2; count of bases not matched to a gene: 6. CDR3 sequence (DNA): TGTGCCAGCAGGGTCAGGGGACAGGGCAATCAGCCCCAGCATTTT. Translated, it gives CASRVRGQGNQPQHF.

CDR3 amino acids: CASSRRSENNYGYTF. The CDR3 bases are TGTGCCAGCAGCCGTCGGTCCGAGAACAACTATGGCTACACCTTC. The genes are TRBV6-5 and TRBJ1-2; D is uncertain. This CDR3 comprises 15 residues. V was cut by 6 bases and J by 2 bases, with 16 bases left in between. Looked up from germline, CDR1 is MNHEY and CDR2 is SVGAGI.

V is TRBV9 and J is TRBJ2-5; D call uncertain. The end of the DNA is better explained by TRBJ2-7, so the J call may be wrong. Germline V lookup: CDR1 SGDLS, CDR2 YYNGEE. This CDR3 spans 14 amino acids. The CDR3 loop is CASSVKQSPYEQYF. In DNA, the CDR3 is TGTGCCAGCAGCGTCAAACAGAGTCCCTACGAGCAGTACTTC.

V and J are TRBV6-5 and TRBJ2-7; TRBD2 agrees at 10 bases. J was trimmed by 3 bases and V by 4 bases; bases with no gene match: 6. CDR3 length: 15 amino acids. CDR1 is MNHEY, CDR2 SVGAGI, per germline. CDR3 nucleotides: TGTGCCAGCAGTTCATGGACTAGCGGAGACTACGAGCAGTACTTC. It is translated as CASSSWTSGDYEQYF.

V and J are TRBV7-9 and TRBJ1-2, with TRBD1 as a possible D gene (5 bases). The CDR3 length is 16 residues. Looked up from germline, CDR1 is SEHNR and CDR2 is FQNEAQ (reference sequence). The V and J ends lost 2 bases and 8 bases respectively, with 21 bases between them. The CDR3 here is CASSLREGRYPDGYTF. CDR3 DNA sequence: TGTGCCAGCAGCTTACGGGAGGGGAGGTATCCAGACGGCTACACCTTC.

This clone was seen more than once but under ten times. The gene calls are TRBV6-5 and TRBJ2-1; 11 bases map to TRBD2. V was pared by 7 bases and J by 7 bases, with 3 bases of the junction left unmatched. CDR1 and CDR2 from the germline V gene are MNHEY and SVGAGI. This CDR3 contains 13 residues. In DNA, the CDR3 is TGTGCCAGCACACTAGCGGGGGAAAATGAGCAGTTCTTC. It is translated as CASTLAGENEQFF.

The chain is built from TRBV27 and TRBJ1-5; 7 nucleotides line up with TRBD1. Trimming cost V 2 bases and J 4 bases; bases outside gene matches: 8. The CDR3 consists of 16 residues. Per germline, CDR1 MNHEY and CDR2 SMNVEV (reference sequence). The CDR3 sequence is CASSLTGTAKNQPQHF. In DNA, the CDR3 is TGTGCCAGCAGTTTAACCGGGACAGCAAAAAATCAGCCCCAGCATTTT.

The chain combines TRBV5-1 with TRBJ2-3; 9 bases agree with TRBD2. V lost 0 bases to trimming and J lost 4 bases; unmatched junction nucleotides: 6. The CDR3 covers 16 residues. Germline lookup yields CDR1 SGHRS and CDR2 YFSETQ. The CDR3 reads CASSLVAGGRADTQYF. In nucleotides, the CDR3 is TGCGCCAGCAGCTTGGTCGCGGGGGGGCGTGCAGATACGCAGTATTTT.

This sequence joins TRBV7-6 and TRBJ2-1, with D perhaps matching TRBD1 (6 bases). The CDR3 contains 11 residues. The germline V gene has CDR1 SGHVS and CDR2 FNYEAQ. Trimming shortened V by 5 bases and J by 7 bases, and 6 bases separated the two germline ends. CDR3 nucleotides: TGTGCCAGCAGCACAGGGAATGAGCAGTTCTTC. Amino acids: CASSTGNEQFF.

This CDR3 reads CASSQVGRGNSPLHF. The DNA for the CDR3 is TGTGCCAGCAGCCAAGTAGGCAGGGGTAATTCACCCCTCCACTTT. V usage is TRBV4-2 and J usage is TRBJ1-6; tentative D call: TRBD1 (6 bases). Trimming stripped 1 base from V and 6 bases from J, with 10 bases between. This CDR3 is built from 15 residues. Germline assignment: CDR1 LGHNA and CDR2 YNFKEQ.

This rearrangement joins TRBV30 to TRBJ2-5; TRBD1 matches 8 bases. Trimming cost V 2 bases and J 2 bases; bases outside gene matches: 4. The CDR3 runs to 14 residues. The germline CDR1 and CDR2 sequences are GTSNPN and SVGIG (reference sequence). CDR3 protein: CAWSTGGIQETQYF. CDR3 nucleotide sequence: TGTGCCTGGAGTACAGGGGGGATTCAAGAGACCCAGTACTTC. Looking up the rest from reference TRBV30 and TRBJ2-5 gives the full variable domain: SQTIHQWPATLVQPVGSPLSLECTVEGTSNPNLYWYRQAAGRGLQLLFYSVGIGQISSEVPQNLSASRPQDRQFILSSKKLLLSDSGFYLCAWSTGGIQETQYFGPGTRLLVL.

This chain uses TRBV5-6 with TRBJ1-1; maybe TRBD1 (5 bases). The CDR3 spans 15 residues. Germline loops: CDR1 SGHDT, CDR2 YYEEEE. V was cut by 0 bases and J by 4 bases, with 13 bases left in between. The CDR3 coding sequence is TGTGCCAGCAGCTTGGAAGCAGGGTTGGGCACTGAAGCTTTCTTT. Its protein product is CASSLEAGLGTEAFF. The full variable domain, in which reference TRBV5-6 and TRBJ1-1 provide the parts outside the CDR3, is DAGVTQSPTHLIKTRGQQVTLRCSPKSGHDTVSWYQQALGQGPQFIFQYYEEEERQRGNFPDRFSGHQFPNYSSELNVNALLLGDSALYLCASSLEAGLGTEAFFGQGTRLTVV.

The chain joins TRBV11-2 to TRBJ1-3, with TRBD2 identical over 10 bases. The better agreement between TRBJ2-2 and the DNA end casts doubt on the J call. The CDR3 covers 15 residues. The V gene's germline CDR1 is SGHAT and CDR2 FQNNGV. The CDR3 reads CASRIAGGNTGELFF. The CDR3 DNA is TGTGCCAGCAGAATAGCGGGGGGTAACACCGGGGAGCTGTTTTTT.

V and J are TRBV2 and TRBJ1-6; D is perhaps TRBD1 (5 bases). Germline V gene sequence: CDR1 SNHLY, CDR2 FYNNEI. The CDR3 contains 14 residues. V lost 10 bases and J lost 4, with 14 bases in between. This CDR3 reads CATQGARYNSPLHF. The CDR3 DNA follows: TGTGCCACCCAAGGGGCGCGGTATAATTCACCCCTCCACTTT.

This clone was picked up one time. V gene TRBV4-1 combines with J gene TRBJ2-7, with a tentative D call TRBD2 (6 bases). The germline gives CDR1 MGHRA, CDR2 YSYEKL. V was shortened by 0 bases and J by 2 bases, with 11 bases between the two germline ends. CDR3 length equals 15 residues. For the CDR3, the DNA is TGCGCCAGCAGCCAAGACCTCGCGGGGCCCTACGAGCAGTACTTC. Translating gives CASSQDLAGPYEQYF.

The V call is TRBV2, the J call TRBJ2-5; D ambiguous. V was shortened by 5 bases and J by 2 bases, with 6 bases between the two germline ends. The CDR3 extends over 12 amino acids. CDR1 SNHLY and CDR2 FYNNEI come from the germline V gene. The CDR3 DNA is TGTGCCAGCAGTCAGTCTCAAGAGACCCAGTACTTC. As protein: CASSQSQETQYF. Full variable domain (missing parts from reference TRBV2 and TRBJ2-5): EPEVTQTPSHQVTQMGQEVILRCVPISNHLYFYWYRQILGQKVEFLVSFYNNEISEKSEIFDDQFSVERPDGSNFTLKIRSTKLEDSAMYFCASSQSQETQYFGPGTRLLVL.

The gene calls are TRBV6-5 and TRBJ2-1, with D possibly being TRBD2 (5 bases). Trimming pared 5 bases from V and 10 bases from J, leaving 12 bases between. This CDR3 is built from 12 residues. Germline V gene lookup returns CDR1 MNHEY and CDR2 SVGAGI. CDR3 DNA sequence: TGTGCCAGCAGTCCCCCGGGGAACGAGCAGTTCTTC. Its translation: CASSPPGNEQFF.

This clone was observed a single time. This rearrangement joins TRBV4-3 to TRBJ2-7, with TRBD2 identical over 7 bases. J lost 4 bases, V lost 1 base, and 10 bases had no gene match. CDR1 is LGHNA, CDR2 YSLEER, per germline. The CDR3 has 16 amino acids. Written as DNA, the CDR3 is TGCGCCAGCAGCCAAGTTCTTACTAGCGTACTTTACGAGCAGTACTTC. Its protein is CASSQVLTSVLYEQYF.

This chain connects TRBV5-1 to TRBJ2-7; D gene unclear. V lost 0 bases and J lost 2, with 9 bases in between. The CDR3 totals 14 residues. Germline values: CDR1 SGHRS, CDR2 YFSETQ. The CDR3 DNA reads TGCGCCAGCAGCTTGGAGCCAGGTACCTACGAGCAGTACTTC. This gives the protein CASSLEPGTYEQYF.

The rearrangement links TRBV2 to TRBJ2-5, with 12 nucleotides matching TRBD1. V lost 4 bases, J lost 3 bases, and 6 bases stayed unmatched. Germline-derived CDR1 and CDR2 are SNHLY and FYNNEI. This CDR3 comprises 16 residues. CDR3 amino acids: CASSARDRGPKETQYF. CDR3 nucleotide sequence: TGTGCCAGCAGTGCCCGGGACAGGGGGCCGAAAGAGACCCAGTACTTC.

The chain links TRBV7-6 to TRBJ2-7; 9 positions agree with TRBD1. The CDR3 has 16 residues. V lost 6 bases to trimming and J lost 7 bases; unmatched junction nucleotides: 16. CDR1 is SGHVS and CDR2 is FNYEAQ in the germline V gene. The CDR3 coding sequence is TGTGCCAGCAGACCCCGGGGTGGGACAGGGAAGGGGGAGCAGTACTTC. Translation: CASRPRGGTGKGEQYF.

Note on this clone: Because the CDR3 is missing its conserved closing phenylalanine or tryptophan, this is likely a read error. No DNA is shown, since the ends of the CDR3 on it are uncertain; the CDR3 is the one TCRdb lists. This chain uses TRBV21-1 with TRBJ2-7; no DNA check was done on the table's D call, TRBD2. TRBV21-1 is a known pseudogene. The CDR3 comprises 13 residues, both ends counted. CDR3 in amino acids: CASSKGCLGGKVR.

The chain recombines TRBV9 with TRBJ2-2; 10 bases are a match to TRBD2. The germline V gene encodes CDR1 SGDLS and CDR2 YYNGEE. This CDR3 spans 15 amino acids. Germline trimming cut 2 bases from V and 6 bases from J; bases unmatched to any gene: 4. The CDR3 bases are TGTGCCAGCAGCGTTAGCAGCGGGGGGGCCGGGGAGCTGTTTTTT. The encoded protein is CASSVSSGGAGELFF.

The gene calls are TRBV2 and TRBJ2-3; D uncertain. V was shortened by 3 bases and J by 6 bases, with 13 bases between the two germline ends. Germline-derived CDR1 and CDR2 are SNHLY and FYNNEI. The CDR3 contains 14 residues. The CDR3 nucleotides read TGTGCCAGCAGTGAGGGCGTGGCACCGGATACGCAGTATTTT. It codes for CASSEGVAPDTQYF. Full variable domain (outside the CDR3, taken from reference TRBV2 and TRBJ2-3): EPEVTQTPSHQVTQMGQEVILRCVPISNHLYFYWYRQILGQKVEFLVSFYNNEISEKSEIFDDQFSVERPDGSNFTLKIRSTKLEDSAMYFCASSEGVAPDTQYFGPGTRLTVL.

The chain carries TRBV9 and TRBJ2-2; D unclear. V shed 0 bases and J shed 6 bases, with 15 bases lying between them. The CDR3 extends over 16 amino acids. In germline, CDR1 is SGDLS, CDR2 YYNGEE. CDR3 DNA sequence: TGTGCCAGCAGCGTAGAACCCGAGGTTACCGCCGGGGAGCTGTTTTTT. It translates to CASSVEPEVTAGELFF.

V usage is TRBV18 and J usage is TRBJ1-5; D call uncertain. Germline V CDR1 and CDR2: KGHSH, LQKENI. This CDR3 comprises 16 residues. V shed 3 bases and J shed 1 base, with 13 bases lying between them. DNA for the CDR3: TGTGCCAGCTCACCGTTCGACCGGGTGAGCAATCAGCCCCAGCATTTT. It specifies CASSPFDRVSNQPQHF.

The CDR3 loop is CASSRTGMDFSGANVLTF. In DNA form, the CDR3 reads TGTGCCAGCAGCAGGACAGGGATGGATTTCTCTGGGGCCAACGTCCTGACTTTC. The chain has TRBV7-8 and TRBJ2-6, with TRBD1 identical over 8 bases. This CDR3 spans 18 amino acids. V dropped 5 bases and J dropped 0; count of bases not matched to a gene: 9. Germline V gives CDR1 SGHVS, CDR2 FQNEAQ.

The chain recombines TRBV5-6 with TRBJ2-3; 7 nucleotides agree with TRBD2. The CDR3 runs to 15 residues. V trimming: 3 bases; J trimming: 5 bases; junction bases outside the gene matches: 9. CDR1 and CDR2 from the germline V gene are SGHDT and YYEEEE. The CDR3 nucleotides are TGTGCCAGCAGCTGGGGGTTGGGGGGGGGAGATACGCAGTATTTT. Translation: CASSWGLGGGDTQYF.

The rearrangement links TRBV9 to TRBJ1-2; D remains unclear. Trimming left V 0 bases short and J 8 bases short, with 23 bases between. The CDR3 loop spans 17 amino acids. In germline, CDR1 is SGDLS, CDR2 YYNGEE. CDR3 residues: CASSVARSWRSLLGYTF. CDR3 bases: TGTGCCAGCAGCGTAGCAAGGAGTTGGAGGAGTCTATTGGGCTACACCTTC.